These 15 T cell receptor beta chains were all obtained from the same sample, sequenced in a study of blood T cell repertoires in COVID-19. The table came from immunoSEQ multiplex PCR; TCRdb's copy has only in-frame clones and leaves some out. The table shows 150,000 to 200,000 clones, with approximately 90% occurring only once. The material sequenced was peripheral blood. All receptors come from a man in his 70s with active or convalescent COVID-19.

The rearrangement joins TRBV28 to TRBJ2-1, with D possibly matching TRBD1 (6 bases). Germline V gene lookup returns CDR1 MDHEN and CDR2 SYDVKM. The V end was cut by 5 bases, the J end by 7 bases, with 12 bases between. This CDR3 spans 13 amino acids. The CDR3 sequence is CASSVSRGNEQFF. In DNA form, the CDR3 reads TGTGCCAGCAGTGTTTCGAGGGGGAATGAGCAGTTCTTC.

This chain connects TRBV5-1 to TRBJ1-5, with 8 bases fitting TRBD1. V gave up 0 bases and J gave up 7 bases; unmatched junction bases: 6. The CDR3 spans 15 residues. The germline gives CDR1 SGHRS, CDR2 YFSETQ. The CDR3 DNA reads TGCGCCAGCAGCTTGGTTTCAGGGGGCGAACAGCCCCAGCATTTT. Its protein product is CASSLVSGGEQPQHF.

The CDR3 DNA reads as TGTGCCAGCAGAGACTACAGTTCCGAAGCTTTCTTT. Translated: CASRDYSSEAFF. This chain joins TRBV25-1 and TRBJ1-1; D remains ambiguous. V lost 6 bases to trimming and J lost 8 bases, with 13 bases between them. Germline V lookup: CDR1 MGHDK, CDR2 SYGVNS. This CDR3 contains 12 residues.

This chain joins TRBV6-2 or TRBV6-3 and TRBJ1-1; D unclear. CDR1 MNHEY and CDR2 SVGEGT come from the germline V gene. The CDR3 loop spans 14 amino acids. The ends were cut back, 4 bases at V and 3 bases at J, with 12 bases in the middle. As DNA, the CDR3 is TGTGCCAGCAGTTTTTCCTCCGGTTACACTGAAGCTTTCTTT. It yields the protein CASSFSSGYTEAFF.

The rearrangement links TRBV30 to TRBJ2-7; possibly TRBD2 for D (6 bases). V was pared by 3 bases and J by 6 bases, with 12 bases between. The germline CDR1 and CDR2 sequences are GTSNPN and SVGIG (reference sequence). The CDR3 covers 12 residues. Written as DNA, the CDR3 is TGTGCCTGGAGGGGCCTCGGGGGCGAGCAGTACTTC. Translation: CAWRGLGGEQYF.

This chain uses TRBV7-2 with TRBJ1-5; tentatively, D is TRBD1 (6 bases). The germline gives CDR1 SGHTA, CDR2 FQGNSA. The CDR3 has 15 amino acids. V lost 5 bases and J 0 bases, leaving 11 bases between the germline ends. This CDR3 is CASSQTGYSNQPQHF. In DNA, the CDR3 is TGTGCCAGCAGCCAGACAGGATATAGCAATCAGCCCCAGCATTTT.

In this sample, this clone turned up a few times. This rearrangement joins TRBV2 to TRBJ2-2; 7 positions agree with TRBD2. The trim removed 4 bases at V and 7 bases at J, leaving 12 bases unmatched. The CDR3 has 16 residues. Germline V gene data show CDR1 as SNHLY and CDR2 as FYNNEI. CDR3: CASSGVLARIGGELFF. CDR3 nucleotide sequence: TGTGCCAGCAGTGGGGTACTAGCGAGGATCGGCGGGGAGCTGTTTTTT.

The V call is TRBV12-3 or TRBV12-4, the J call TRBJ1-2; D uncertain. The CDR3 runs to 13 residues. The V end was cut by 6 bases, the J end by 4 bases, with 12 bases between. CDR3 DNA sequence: TGTGCCAGCAGCCCGACACCAGTCTATGGCTACACCTTC. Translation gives CASSPTPVYGYTF.

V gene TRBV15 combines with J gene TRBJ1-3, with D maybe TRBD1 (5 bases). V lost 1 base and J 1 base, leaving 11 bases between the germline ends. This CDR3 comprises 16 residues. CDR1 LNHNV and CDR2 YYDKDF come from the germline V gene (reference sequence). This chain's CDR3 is CATSRGPGTSGNTIYF. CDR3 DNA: TGTGCCACCAGCAGAGGCCCCGGGACTTCTGGAAACACCATATATTTT.

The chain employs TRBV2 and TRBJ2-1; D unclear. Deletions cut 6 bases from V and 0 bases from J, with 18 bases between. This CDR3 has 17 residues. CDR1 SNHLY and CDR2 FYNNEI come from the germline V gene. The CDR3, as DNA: TGTGCCAGCAGCGCCCGAAACGGTAGGAGCTCCTACAATGAGCAGTTCTTC. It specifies CASSARNGRSSYNEQFF.

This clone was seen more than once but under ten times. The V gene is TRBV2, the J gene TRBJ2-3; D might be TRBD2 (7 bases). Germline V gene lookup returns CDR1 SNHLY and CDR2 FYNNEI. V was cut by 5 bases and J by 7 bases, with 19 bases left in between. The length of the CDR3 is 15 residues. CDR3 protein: CASSRGGVEGYTQYF. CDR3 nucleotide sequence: TGTGCCAGCAGTAGGGGGGGAGTAGAGGGGTATACGCAGTATTTT.

CDR3 DNA: TGTGCCAGTAGTATTTCCTTTTCTAGCACAGATACGCAGTATTTT. Protein product: CASSISFSSTDTQYF. The chain carries TRBV19 and TRBJ2-3; D is unclear. CDR1 is LNHDA and CDR2 is SQIVND in the germline V gene (reference sequence). V dropped 3 bases and J dropped 0 bases, with 10 bases sitting between them. This CDR3 is built from 15 residues.

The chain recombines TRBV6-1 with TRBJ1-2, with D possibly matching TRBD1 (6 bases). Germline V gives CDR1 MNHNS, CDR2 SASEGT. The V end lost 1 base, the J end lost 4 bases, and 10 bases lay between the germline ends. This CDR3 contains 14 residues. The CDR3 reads CASSEDGQFYGYTF. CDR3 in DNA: TGTGCCAGCAGTGAAGACGGACAGTTCTATGGCTACACCTTC.

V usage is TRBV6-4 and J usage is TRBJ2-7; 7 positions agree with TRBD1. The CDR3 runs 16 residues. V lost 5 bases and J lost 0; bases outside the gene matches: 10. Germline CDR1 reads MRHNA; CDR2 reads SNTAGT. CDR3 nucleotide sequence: TGTGCCAGCAGTCTTTGGACAGGACATGACTCCTACGAGCAGTACTTC. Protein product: CASSLWTGHDSYEQYF.

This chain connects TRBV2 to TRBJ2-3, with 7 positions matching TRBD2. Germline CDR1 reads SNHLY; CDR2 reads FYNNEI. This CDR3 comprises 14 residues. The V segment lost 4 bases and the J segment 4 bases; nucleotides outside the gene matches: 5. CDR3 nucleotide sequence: TGTGCCAGCAGTGTCGGCGGGGGTTCAGATACGCAGTATTTT. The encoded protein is CASSVGGGSDTQYF.